These T cell receptor beta chains were read from a single sample in a study of shared clonotypes between healthy human individuals. Repertoires were generated with immunoSEQ multiplex PCR, while TCRdb's copy carries only in-frame clones and drops some. The sample has 1.4 million to 1.5 million clones, approximately 97% seen once; the top ten hold over 1%. Sequenced material: naive CD4+ T cells sorted from blood. These receptors all stem from a man aged 25-45 years in good health. CDR3s include the opening cysteine and the closing phenylalanine or tryptophan. A D gene is named only where the DNA matches it firmly. Rows give clone size only sometimes, using once, few, many, or a class for an expanded clone.

d_call	v_call	j_call	clone_size	cdr3_nt	cdr3_aa
TRBD2	TRBV6-6	TRBJ2-3	-	TGTGCCAGCAGTTACTCAGCGGGAGAAGGAACAGATACGCAGTATTTT	CASSYSAGEGTDTQYF
-	TRBV28	TRBJ1-2	-	TGTGCCAGCAGCAGGGGTAACTATGGCTACACCTTC	CASSRGNYGYTF
TRBD2	TRBV5-1	TRBJ2-7	-	TGCGCCAGCAGCATACTAGCGGGAGAAGGACCCACCTACGAGCAGTACTTC	CASSILAGEGPTYEQYF
-	TRBV7-8	TRBJ1-4	-	TGTGCCAGCAGCTTATTCTTGGGATCAACTAATGAAAAACTGTTTTTT	CASSLFLGSTNEKLFF
TRBD2	TRBV11-3	TRBJ2-1	-	TGTGCCAGCAGCTTGTTAGCGGGAATCGGCAATGAGCAGTTCTTC	CASSLLAGIGNEQFF
-	TRBV29-1	TRBJ1-1	-	TGCAGCGTTGAATATCAGGGTCGGATGAACACTGAAGCTTTCTTT	CSVEYQGRMNTEAFF
-	TRBV2	TRBJ1-4	-	TGTGCCAGCAGCGGGGGCGCGGGTGAAAAACTGTTTTTT	CASSGGAGEKLFF
-	TRBV18	TRBJ2-7	-	TGTGCCAGCTCACCCGTGGCCCCTTCCTACGAGCAGTACTTC	CASSPVAPSYEQYF
-	TRBV19	TRBJ1-5	-	TGTGCCAGAGTAGTATGTCAGGGGACGAGGCAGCCCCAGCATTTT	CARVVCQGTRQPQHF
TRBD2	TRBV11-2	TRBJ2-3	-	TGTGCCAGCAGCGACAGCACTAGCGGGATTGTCACAGATACGCAGTATTTT	CASSDSTSGIVTDTQYF
-	TRBV9	TRBJ2-1	-	TGTGCCAGCAGCGTAGCATCGACTGACAATGAGCAGTTCTTC	CASSVASTDNEQFF
-	TRBV7-2	TRBJ2-7	once	TGTGCCAGCAGCTTACAAGCGCCCCCCACCCCGGAGCAGTACTTC	CASSLQAPPTPEQYF
TRBD1	TRBV10-3	TRBJ2-6	-	TGTGCCATCGGGACAGGGGCTGGGGCCAACGTCCTGACTTTC	CAIGTGAGANVLTF
TRBD1	TRBV14	TRBJ2-1	-	TGTGCCAGCAGCCAAGAAAGGGGGCCCTACAATGAGCAGTTCTTC	CASSQERGPYNEQFF
TRBD1	TRBV11-3	TRBJ2-2	-	TGTGCCAGCAGCTCCGGACAGGGAAACACCGGGGAGCTGTTTTTT	CASSSGQGNTGELFF
TRBD2	TRBV7-3	TRBJ2-7	once	TGTGCCAGCAGCGACGGGACTAGCGGAGACTACGAGCAGTACTTC	CASSDGTSGDYEQYF
-	TRBV6-6	TRBJ1-5	-	TGTGCCAGCAGTCCACAGGGAGGGAATCAGCCCCAGCATTTT	CASSPQGGNQPQHF
TRBD1	TRBV7-9	TRBJ1-4	-	TGTGCCAGCAGTCCCCGGGACAGGGGGCATTCGGGTGAAAAACTGTTTTTT	CASSPRDRGHSGEKLFF
-	TRBV20-1	TRBJ2-1	-	TGCAGTGCTAGTTTGACGAATGAGCAGTTCTTC	CSASLTNEQFF
TRBD2	TRBV27	TRBJ2-7	-	TGTGCCAGCAGTTTAGTGTCTAGCGGCTACGAGCAGTACTTC	CASSLVSSGYEQYF
-	TRBV6-6	TRBJ2-7	-	TGTGCCAGCACCGGAACTGGCCTCCCCCCCGAGCAGTACTTC	CASTGTGLPPEQYF
-	TRBV5-1	TRBJ2-7	-	TGCGCCACCAAAAGCCCCGGGGCCCCCTACGAGCAGTACTTC	CATKSPGAPYEQYF
-	TRBV5-4	TRBJ2-1	-	TGTGCCAGCAGCTCCCCACAGGGGACTCCCCGAGCTTCCTACAATGAGCAGTTCTTC	CASSSPQGTPRASYNEQFF
TRBD1	TRBV27	TRBJ1-4	-	TGTGCCAGCAGTTCTCGGACAGGGCGAAATGAAAAACTGTTTTTT	CASSSRTGRNEKLFF
-	TRBV7-8	TRBJ2-1	-	TGTGCCAGCAGCTTATTGGGGTCGGAACCCGGTAATGAGCAGTTCTTC	CASSLLGSEPGNEQFF
TRBD2	TRBV30	TRBJ2-3	-	TGTGCCTGGGGGACTAGCGGGAGAAGGGGAGATACGCAGTATTTT	CAWGTSGRRGDTQYF
-	TRBV7-9	TRBJ2-5	-	TGTGCCAGCAGCTTTGGGACACTAAACCAAGAGACCCAGTACTTC	CASSFGTLNQETQYF
-	TRBV28	TRBJ1-1	-	TGTGCCAGCAGTTTGTTGGGGCCCGAAGATCCTGAAGCTTTCTTT	CASSLLGPEDPEAFF
TRBD2	TRBV25-1	TRBJ2-5	-	TGTGCCAGCAGGGGAGGTTGGGGACTAATCCAAGAGACCCAGTACTTC	CASRGGWGLIQETQYF
TRBD1	TRBV5-5	TRBJ2-3	-	TGTGCCAGCAGCTTGGCCAAGGACAGGGTAAGAACAGATACGCAGTATTTT	CASSLAKDRVRTDTQYF
-	TRBV29-1	TRBJ2-5	-	TGCAGCGTTCTGAGCGGAGTTCAAGAGACCCAGTACTTC	CSVLSGVQETQYF
-	TRBV5-1	TRBJ1-4	-	TGCGCCAGCAGCCCAAACGGGGGAAGGAGTGAAAAACTGTTTTTT	CASSPNGGRSEKLFF
TRBD1	TRBV5-1	TRBJ2-5	-	TGCGCCAGCAGCTTTAGCAGGGGGCAGGAAGAGACCCAGTACTTC	CASSFSRGQEETQYF
TRBD1	TRBV30	TRBJ1-5	-	TGTGCCGAGGGACAGGGGGCGAATCAGCCCCAGCATTTT	CAEGQGANQPQHF
-	TRBV7-2	TRBJ1-2	-	TGTGCCAGCAGCTTACAGATTATAAACTATGGCTACACCTTC	CASSLQIINYGYTF
-	TRBV19	TRBJ2-7	-	TGTGCCAGTAGTATAGCGCCAGGGCACTACGAGCAGTACTTC	CASSIAPGHYEQYF
TRBD2	TRBV7-9	TRBJ2-5	-	TGTGCCAGCAGTCCCTGGATGACTAGCGGGATAGAGACCCAGTACTTC	CASSPWMTSGIETQYF
-	TRBV28	TRBJ1-1	-	TGTGCCAGCATCACTGGGGCGTTGAACACTGAAGCTTTCTTT	CASITGALNTEAFF
-	TRBV15	TRBJ2-3	-	TGTGCCACCAGCAGAGATGACCAGCCCACAGATACGCAGTATTTT	CATSRDDQPTDTQYF
-	TRBV7-7	TRBJ2-1	-	TGTGCTAGCAGCTCCGCCCCCAGCGGCTACAATGAGCAGTTCTTC	CASSSAPSGYNEQFF
TRBD1	TRBV11-2	TRBJ2-7	once	TGTGCCAGCAGCTTAGAGGCCGGGACAGGGGCCTACGAGCAGTACTTC	CASSLEAGTGAYEQYF
-	TRBV5-4	TRBJ1-2	-	TGTGCCAGCAGCCTTTCGGCGGATATGGGCTACACCTTC	CASSLSADMGYTF
TRBD1	TRBV19	TRBJ1-1	-	TGTGCCAGTAGTATAGCCGTGGGACAGGGGGCTGCTGAAGCTTTCTTT	CASSIAVGQGAAEAFF
-	TRBV7-2	TRBJ2-2	-	TGTGCCAGCAATACCGGGATCACCGGGGAGCTGTTTTTT	CASNTGITGELFF
-	TRBV30	TRBJ1-5	-	TGTGCCTGGACCCCAGTCAGGGGAAATCAGCCCCAGCATTTT	CAWTPVRGNQPQHF
TRBD1	TRBV5-6	TRBJ2-2	-	TGTGCCAGCAGCATAGGACAGGGGAGGTTCGGGGAGCTGTTTTTT	CASSIGQGRFGELFF
-	TRBV10-1	TRBJ2-3	-	TGCGCCAGCAGTGAAGGGTCTCATTCCACAGATACGCAGTATTTT	CASSEGSHSTDTQYF